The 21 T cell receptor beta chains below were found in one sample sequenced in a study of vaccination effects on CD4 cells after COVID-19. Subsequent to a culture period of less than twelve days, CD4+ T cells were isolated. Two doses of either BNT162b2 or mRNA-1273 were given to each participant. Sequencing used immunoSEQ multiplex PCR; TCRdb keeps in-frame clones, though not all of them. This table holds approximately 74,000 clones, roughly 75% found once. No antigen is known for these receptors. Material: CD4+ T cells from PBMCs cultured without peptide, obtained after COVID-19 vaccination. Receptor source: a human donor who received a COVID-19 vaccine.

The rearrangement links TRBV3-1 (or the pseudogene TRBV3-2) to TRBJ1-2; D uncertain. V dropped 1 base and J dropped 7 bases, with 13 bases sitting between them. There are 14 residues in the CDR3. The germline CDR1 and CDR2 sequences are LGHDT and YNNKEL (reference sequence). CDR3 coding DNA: TGTGCCAGCAGCCAAGGGCAAAGGGCGGGTGGCTACACCTTC. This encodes CASSQGQRAGGYTF.

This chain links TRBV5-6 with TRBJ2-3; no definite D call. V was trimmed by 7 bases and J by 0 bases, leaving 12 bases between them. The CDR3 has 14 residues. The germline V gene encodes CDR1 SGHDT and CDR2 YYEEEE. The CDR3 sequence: CASSDKTSTDTQYF. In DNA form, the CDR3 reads TGTGCCAGCTCCGACAAAACTAGCACAGATACGCAGTATTTT.

This chain's CDR3 is CASSREGGDPRSYEQYV. The CDR3, as DNA: TGCGCCAGCAGTCGAGAGGGGGGGGACCCTCGATCCTACGAGCAGTACGTC. The chain couples TRBV23-1 to TRBJ2-7; D is possibly TRBD2 (7 bases). TRBV23-1 qualifies as an ORF whose function is uncertain. V was clipped by 4 bases and J by 1 base, with 20 bases between them. CDR3 size: 17 residues.

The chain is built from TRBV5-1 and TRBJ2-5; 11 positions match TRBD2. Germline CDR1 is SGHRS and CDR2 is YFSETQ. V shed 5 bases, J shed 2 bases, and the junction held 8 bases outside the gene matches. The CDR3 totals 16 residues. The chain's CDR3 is CASRTLAGGQQETQYF. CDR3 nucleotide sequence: TGCGCCAGCAGGACCCTAGCGGGGGGCCAACAAGAGACCCAGTACTTC.

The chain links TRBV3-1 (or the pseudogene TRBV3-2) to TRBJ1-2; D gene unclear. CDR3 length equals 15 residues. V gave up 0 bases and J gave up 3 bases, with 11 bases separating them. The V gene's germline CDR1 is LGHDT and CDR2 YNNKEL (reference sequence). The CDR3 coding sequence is TGTGCCAGCAGCCAAGATGTCCAGGTCTACTATGGCTACACCTTC. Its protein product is CASSQDVQVYYGYTF.

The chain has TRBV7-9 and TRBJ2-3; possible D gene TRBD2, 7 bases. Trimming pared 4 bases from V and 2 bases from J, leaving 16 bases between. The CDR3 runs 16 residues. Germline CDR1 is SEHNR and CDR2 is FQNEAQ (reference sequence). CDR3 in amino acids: CASSSYGGRDTDTQYF. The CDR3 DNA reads TGTGCCAGCAGCTCCTACGGGGGGCGCGACACAGATACGCAGTATTTT.

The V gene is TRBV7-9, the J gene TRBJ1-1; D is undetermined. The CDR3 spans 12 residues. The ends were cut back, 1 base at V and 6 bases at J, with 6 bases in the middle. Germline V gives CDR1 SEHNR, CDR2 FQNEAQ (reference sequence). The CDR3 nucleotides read TGTGCCAGCAGCTTAGGTGTGGCTGAAGCTTTCTTT. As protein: CASSLGVAEAFF.

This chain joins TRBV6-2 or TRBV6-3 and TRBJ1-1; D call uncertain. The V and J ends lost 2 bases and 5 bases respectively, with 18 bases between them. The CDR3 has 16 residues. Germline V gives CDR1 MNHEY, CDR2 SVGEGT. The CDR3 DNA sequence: TGTGCCAGCAGTTACCCCTTGGGCCTTACAGAGACTGAAGCTTTCTTT. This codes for CASSYPLGLTETEAFF.

Written as DNA, the CDR3 is TGTGCCAGCTCTCCAGGGACAGGGAGATACAATGAGCAGTTCTTC. Amino acids: CASSPGTGRYNEQFF. The chain links TRBV18 to TRBJ2-1; 9 nucleotides match TRBD1. Germline V CDR1 and CDR2: KGHSH, LQKENI. J lost 4 bases, V lost 6 bases, and 7 bases had no gene match. This CDR3 contains 15 residues. The whole variable domain, filled in from reference TRBV18 and TRBJ2-1, reads NAGVMQNPRHLVRRRGQEARLRCSPMKGHSHVYWYRQLPEEGLKFMVYLQKENIIDESGMPKERFSAEFPKEGPSILRIQQVVRGDSAAYFCASSPGTGRYNEQFFGPGTRLTVL.

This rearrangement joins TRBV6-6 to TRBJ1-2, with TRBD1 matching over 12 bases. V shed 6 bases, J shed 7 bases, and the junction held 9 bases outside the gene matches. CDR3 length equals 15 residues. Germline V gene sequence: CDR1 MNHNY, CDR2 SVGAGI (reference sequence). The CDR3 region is CASRDPGQGASGYTF. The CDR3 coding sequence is TGTGCCAGCAGGGATCCGGGACAGGGGGCAAGTGGCTACACCTTC.

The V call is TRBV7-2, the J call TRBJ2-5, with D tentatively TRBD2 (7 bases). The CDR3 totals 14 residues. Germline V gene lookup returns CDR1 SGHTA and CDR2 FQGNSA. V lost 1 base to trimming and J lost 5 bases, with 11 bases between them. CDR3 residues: CASSLGGGHETQYF. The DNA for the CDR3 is TGTGCCAGCAGCTTAGGGGGGGGGCACGAGACCCAGTACTTC. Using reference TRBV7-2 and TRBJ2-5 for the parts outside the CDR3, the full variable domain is GAGVSQSPSNKVTEKGKDVELRCDPISGHTALYWYRQSLGQGLEFLIYFQGNSAPDKSGLPSDRFSAERTGGSVSTLTIQRTQQEDSAVYLCASSLGGGHETQYFGPGTRLLVL.

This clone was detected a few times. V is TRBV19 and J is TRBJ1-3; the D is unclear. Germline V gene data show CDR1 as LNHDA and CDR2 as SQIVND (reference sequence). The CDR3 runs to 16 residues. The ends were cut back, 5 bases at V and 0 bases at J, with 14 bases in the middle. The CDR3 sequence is CASSLDDGLSGNTIYF. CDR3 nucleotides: TGTGCCAGTAGTCTCGATGACGGTCTCTCTGGAAACACCATATATTTT.

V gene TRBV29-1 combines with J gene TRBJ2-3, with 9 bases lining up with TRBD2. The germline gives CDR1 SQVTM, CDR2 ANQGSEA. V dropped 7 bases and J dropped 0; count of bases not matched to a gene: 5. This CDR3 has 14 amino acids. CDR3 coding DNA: TGCAGCGCTGAGACTAGCGGAAGCACAGATACGCAGTATTTT. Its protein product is CSAETSGSTDTQYF.

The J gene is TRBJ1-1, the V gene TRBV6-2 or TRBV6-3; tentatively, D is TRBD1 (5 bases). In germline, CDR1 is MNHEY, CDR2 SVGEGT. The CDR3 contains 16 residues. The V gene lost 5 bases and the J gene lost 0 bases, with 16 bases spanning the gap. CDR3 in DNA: TGTGCCAGCAGTAAACGACAGTCTAACCTGAACACTGAAGCTTTCTTT. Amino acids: CASSKRQSNLNTEAFF.

This chain's CDR3 is CASSRGSSGNSPLHF. CDR3 coding DNA: TGTGCCAGCAGCCGTGGTTCTTCGGGCAATTCACCCCTCCACTTT. This rearrangement joins TRBV14 to TRBJ1-6, with D unclear. Trimming stripped 4 bases from V and 7 bases from J, with 14 bases between. Germline CDR1 reads SGHDN; CDR2 reads FVKESK. The CDR3 is 15 residues long.

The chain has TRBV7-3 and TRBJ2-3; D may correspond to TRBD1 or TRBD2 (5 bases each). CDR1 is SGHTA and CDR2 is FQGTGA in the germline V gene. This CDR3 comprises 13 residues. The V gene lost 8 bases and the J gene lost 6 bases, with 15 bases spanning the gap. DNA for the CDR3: TGTGCCAGCGTGGGGCAGGGAGAGGATACGCAGTATTTT. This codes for CASVGQGEDTQYF. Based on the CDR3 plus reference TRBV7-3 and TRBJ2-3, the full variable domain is GAGVSQTPSNKVTEKGKYVELRCDPISGHTALYWYRQSLGQGPEFLIYFQGTGAADDSGLPNDRFFAVRPEGSVSTLKIQRTERGDSAVYLCASVGQGEDTQYFGPGTRLTVL.

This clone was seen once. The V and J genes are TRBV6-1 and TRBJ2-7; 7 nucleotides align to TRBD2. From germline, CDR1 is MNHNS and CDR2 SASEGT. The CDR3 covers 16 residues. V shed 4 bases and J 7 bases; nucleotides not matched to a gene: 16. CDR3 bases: TGTGCCAGCAGTGTAAATAGTGGGGAGCGGGGCGTGGAGCAGTACGTC. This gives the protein CASSVNSGERGVEQYV.

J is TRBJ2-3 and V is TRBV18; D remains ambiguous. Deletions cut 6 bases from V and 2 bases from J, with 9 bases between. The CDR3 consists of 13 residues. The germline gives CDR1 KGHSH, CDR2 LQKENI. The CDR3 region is CASSPDSTDTQYF. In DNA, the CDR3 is TGTGCCAGCTCCCCAGACTCCACAGATACGCAGTATTTT.

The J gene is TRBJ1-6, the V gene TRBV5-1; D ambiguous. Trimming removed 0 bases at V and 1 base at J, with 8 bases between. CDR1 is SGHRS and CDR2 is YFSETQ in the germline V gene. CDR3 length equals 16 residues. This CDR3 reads CASSLGGGSYNSPLHF. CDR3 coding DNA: TGCGCCAGCAGCTTGGGGGGAGGTTCCTATAATTCACCCCTCCACTTT.

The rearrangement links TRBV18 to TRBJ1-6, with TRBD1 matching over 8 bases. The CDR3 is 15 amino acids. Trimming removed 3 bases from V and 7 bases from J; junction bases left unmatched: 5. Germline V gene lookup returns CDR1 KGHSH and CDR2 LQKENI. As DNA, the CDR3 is TGTGCCAGCTCACCCCGACAGGGGTCGAATTCACCCCTCCACTTT. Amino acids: CASSPRQGSNSPLHF.

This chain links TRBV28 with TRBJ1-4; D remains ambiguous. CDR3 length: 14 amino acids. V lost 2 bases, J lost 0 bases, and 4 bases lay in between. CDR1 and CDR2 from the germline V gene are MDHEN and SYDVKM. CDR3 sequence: CASSLTATNEKLFF. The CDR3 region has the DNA TGTGCCAGCAGTTTAACCGCAACTAATGAAAAACTGTTTTTT. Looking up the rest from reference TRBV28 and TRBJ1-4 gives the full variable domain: DVKVTQSSRYLVKRTGEKVFLECVQDMDHENMFWYRQDPGLGLRLIYFSYDVKMKEKGDIPEGYSVSREKKERFSLILESASTNQTSMYLCASSLTATNEKLFFGSGTQLSVL.